The present entry profiles one T cell receptor (beta chain) with its context. The target antigen is unknown. This entry comes from a study of cytomegalovirus exposure and HLA in healthy donors. Overall study context: HLA-typed donors contributed 65 million to 95 million unique TCRs, which were held in an early data release.

Points from the study as a whole: In a later analysis, HLA-associated TCR beta chains were more clonally expanded than equally common others. As a later analysis showed, a missense DCLRE1C variant was linked to trimming of TCR beta V- and J-genes. The HLA-A and HLA-B alleles of most subjects were reportedly predicted accurately from TCR beta sequences.

The study ran its PCR with 60 Vbeta and 13 Jbeta primers. Using immunoSEQ multiplex PCR, the repertoire was profiled, and TCRdb retains in-frame clones only, with some absent. Of 200,000 to 250,000 clones listed, approximately 83% were seen once; the top ten hold 0.71%. This CDR3 has 14 residues. Trimming took 2 bases from V and 6 from J, leaving 14 bases between them. Germline V gene lookup returns CDR1 MNHEY and CDR2 SMNVEV (reference sequence). Source material: PBMCs. The TCR comes from a boy between 2 and 10 years old in good health and CMV-seronegative. The chain recombines TRBV27 with TRBJ2-7; no reliable D call. The CDR3 spells CASSLGPLVSEQYF. As DNA, the CDR3 is TGTGCCAGCAGTTTAGGGCCGTTGGTCAGCGAGCAGTACTTC.